This TCR beta chain was retrieved from a study of shared clonotypes between healthy human individuals. Regarding the study as a whole: Estimated richness was generally greater in naive than memory subsets. Researchers sampled blood only, noting tissue repertoires likely differ. Among non-shared clonotypes, generation probabilities were lower than among those shared by all four donors.

The method was immunoSEQ multiplex PCR; TCRdb's version includes in-frame clones alone and lacks a portion of them. This table has a few million clones, around 95% appearing once. CD8 cells classed as naive were CD45RO-negative and positively selected for CCR7, excluding terminally differentiated effector memory CD45RA+ cells. Of note for this clone: Its antigen is still unknown.

The CDR3 runs 15 residues. Trimming took 3 bases from V and 1 from J, leaving 12 bases between them. CDR1 is SGDLS, CDR2 YYNGEE, per germline. The receptor was isolated from a young man in good health. Some clones in this sample may be carry-over from other donors' samples. Sequencing input: naive CD8+ T cells from PBMCs. The chain is built from TRBV9 and TRBJ2-3, with unresolved D. This chain's CDR3 is CASSGSSPGTDTQYF. CDR3 nucleotide sequence: TGTGCCAGCAGCGGGAGCTCCCCTGGCACAGATACGCAGTATTTT.